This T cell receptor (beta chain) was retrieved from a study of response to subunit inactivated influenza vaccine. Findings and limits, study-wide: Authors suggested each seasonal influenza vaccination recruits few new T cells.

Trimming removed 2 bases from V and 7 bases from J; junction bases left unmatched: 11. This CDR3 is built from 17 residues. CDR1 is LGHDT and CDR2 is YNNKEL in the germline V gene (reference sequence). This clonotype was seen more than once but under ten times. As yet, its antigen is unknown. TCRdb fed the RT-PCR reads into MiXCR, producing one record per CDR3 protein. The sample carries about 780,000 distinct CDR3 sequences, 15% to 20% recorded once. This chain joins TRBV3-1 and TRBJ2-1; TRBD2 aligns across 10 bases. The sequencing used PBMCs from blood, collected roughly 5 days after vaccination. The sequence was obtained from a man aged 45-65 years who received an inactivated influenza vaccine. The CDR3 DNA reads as TGTGCCAGCAGCCAAAGATCGACTAGCGGGCATAGTAATGAGCAGTTCTTC. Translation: CASSQRSTSGHSNEQFF.